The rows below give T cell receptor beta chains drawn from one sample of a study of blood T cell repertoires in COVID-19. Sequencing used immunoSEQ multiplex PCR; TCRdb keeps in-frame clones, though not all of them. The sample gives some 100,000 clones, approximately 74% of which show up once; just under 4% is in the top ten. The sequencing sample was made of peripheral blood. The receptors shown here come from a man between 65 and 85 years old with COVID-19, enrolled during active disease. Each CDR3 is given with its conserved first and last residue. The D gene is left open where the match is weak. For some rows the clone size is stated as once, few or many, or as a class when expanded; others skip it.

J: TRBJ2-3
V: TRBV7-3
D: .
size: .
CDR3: CASSPRIAASTDTQYF
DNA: TGTGCCAGCAGCCCCCGGATAGCAGCTAGCACAGATACGCAGTATTTT

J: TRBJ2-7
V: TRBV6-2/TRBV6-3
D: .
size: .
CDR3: CASSYLRYEQYF
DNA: TGTGCCAGCAGTTACCTGCGCTACGAGCAGTACTTC

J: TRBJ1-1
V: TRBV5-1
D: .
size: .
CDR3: CASSFGSNTEAFF
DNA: TGCGCCAGCAGCTTTGGCTCAAACACTGAAGCTTTCTTT

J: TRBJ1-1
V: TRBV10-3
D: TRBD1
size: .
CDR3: CAISWTGAEAFF
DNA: TGTGCCATCAGTTGGACAGGGGCTGAAGCTTTCTTT

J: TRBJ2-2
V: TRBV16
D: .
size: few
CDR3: CASSPGNTGELFF
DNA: TGTGCCAGCAGCCCAGGAAACACCGGGGAGCTGTTTTTT

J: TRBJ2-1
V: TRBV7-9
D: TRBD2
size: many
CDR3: CASSLKWRVAGSYNEQFF
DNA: TGTGCCAGCAGCTTAAAGTGGCGGGTAGCGGGGTCCTACAATGAGCAGTTCTTC

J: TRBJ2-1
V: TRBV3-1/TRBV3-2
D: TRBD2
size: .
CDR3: CASRASGRANEQFF
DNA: TGTGCCAGCAGGGCTAGCGGGAGGGCCAATGAGCAGTTCTTC

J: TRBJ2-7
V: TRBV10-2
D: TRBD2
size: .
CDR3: CASRQGTSGFYEQYF
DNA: TGCGCCAGCAGACAGGGGACTAGCGGGTTCTACGAGCAGTACTTC

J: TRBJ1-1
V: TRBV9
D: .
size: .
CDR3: CASSVGAENTEAFF
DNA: TGTGCCAGCAGCGTGGGGGCAGAGAACACTGAAGCTTTCTTT

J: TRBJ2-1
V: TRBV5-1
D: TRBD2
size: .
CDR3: CASSLAGTSGDKQFF
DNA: TGCGCCAGCAGCTTGGCCGGGACTAGCGGAGATAAGCAGTTCTTC

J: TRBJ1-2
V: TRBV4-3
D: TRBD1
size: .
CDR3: CASSQVVAGQNYGYTF
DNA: TGCGCCAGCAGCCAAGTTGTCGCGGGACAGAACTATGGCTACACCTTC

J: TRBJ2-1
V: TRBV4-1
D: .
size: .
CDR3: CASSQDSTYNEQFF
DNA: TGCGCCAGCAGCCAAGATTCTACGTACAATGAGCAGTTCTTC

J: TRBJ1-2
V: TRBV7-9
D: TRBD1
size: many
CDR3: CASIGRSGGHGYTF
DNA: TGTGCCAGCATCGGCCGGTCAGGGGGCCATGGCTACACCTTC

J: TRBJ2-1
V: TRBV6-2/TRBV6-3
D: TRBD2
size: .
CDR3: CASCYGREINNEQFF
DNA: TGTGCCAGCTGTTATGGGCGGGAGATCAACAATGAGCAGTTCTTC